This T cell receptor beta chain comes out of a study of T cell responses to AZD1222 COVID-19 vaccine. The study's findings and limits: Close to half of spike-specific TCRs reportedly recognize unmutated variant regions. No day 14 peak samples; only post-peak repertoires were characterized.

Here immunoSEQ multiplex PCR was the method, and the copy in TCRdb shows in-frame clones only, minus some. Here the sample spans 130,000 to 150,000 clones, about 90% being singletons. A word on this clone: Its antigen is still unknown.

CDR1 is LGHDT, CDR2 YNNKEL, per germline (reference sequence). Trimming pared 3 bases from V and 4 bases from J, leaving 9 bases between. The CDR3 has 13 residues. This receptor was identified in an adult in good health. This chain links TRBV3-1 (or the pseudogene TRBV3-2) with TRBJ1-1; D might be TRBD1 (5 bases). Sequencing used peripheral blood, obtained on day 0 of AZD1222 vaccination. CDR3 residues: CASSQRGVTEAFF. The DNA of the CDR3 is TGTGCCAGCAGCCAGAGGGGAGTCACTGAAGCTTTCTTT.